These 27 T cell receptor beta chains share one sample of origin, sequenced in a study of technical replicates of blood from a handful of donors. TCRdb's table, derived via immunoSEQ multiplex PCR, lists solely in-frame clones and lacks some. The data show several thousand clones, roughly 95% seen once. Sample: PBMCs. Source of these receptors: a human donor in good health.

This chain uses TRBV13 with TRBJ2-3; D remains unclear. The ends were cut back, 2 bases at V and 5 bases at J, with 11 bases in the middle. The length of the CDR3 is 14 residues. Germline loops: CDR1 PRHDT, CDR2 FYEKMQ (reference sequence). This CDR3 is CASSLSLVVDTQYF. Written as DNA, the CDR3 is TGTGCCAGCAGCTTAAGCCTAGTGGTAGATACGCAGTATTTT.

The chain is built from TRBV6-4 and TRBJ2-3; TRBD2 agrees at 10 bases. This CDR3 has 17 amino acids. V trimming: 3 bases; J trimming: 1 base; junction bases outside the gene matches: 7. The germline V gene encodes CDR1 MRHNA and CDR2 SNTAGT. CDR3: CASSDSIAGGRTDTQYF. In DNA form, the CDR3 reads TGTGCCAGCAGTGATTCTATAGCGGGAGGCCGCACAGATACGCAGTATTTT.

The chain recombines TRBV5-1 with TRBJ2-1; a possible D gene is TRBD1 (6 bases). V gave up 4 bases and J gave up 4 bases, with 15 bases separating them. The CDR3 is 15 residues long. Germline V lookup: CDR1 SGHRS, CDR2 YFSETQ. CDR3: CASSLTQGPYNEQFF. CDR3 in DNA: TGCGCCAGCAGCCTTACCCAGGGGCCATACAATGAGCAGTTCTTC.

The chain recombines TRBV9 with TRBJ2-5; TRBD2 matches 11 bases. The ends lost 4 bases at V and 4 bases at J; junction bases unmatched: 9. The CDR3 sequence is 16 residues long. Germline assignment: CDR1 SGDLS and CDR2 YYNGEE. The CDR3 loop reads CASSTRGLAVGETQYF. The CDR3 coding sequence is TGTGCCAGCAGCACCCGGGGACTAGCGGTGGGAGAGACCCAGTACTTC.

J is TRBJ1-2 and V is TRBV19, with 10 positions matching TRBD1. Germline CDR1 is LNHDA and CDR2 is SQIVND (reference sequence). The CDR3 has 15 amino acids. V was clipped by 9 bases and J by 7 bases; unmatched bases: 14. CDR3 protein: CASRQTGGPSGGYTF. The CDR3 DNA is TGTGCCAGCCGTCAGACAGGGGGCCCCTCTGGTGGCTACACCTTC.

The CDR3 spells CASSVSGGVGDEQYF. The CDR3 bases are TGTGCCAGCAGCGTATCGGGGGGGGTAGGGGACGAGCAGTACTTC. The chain combines TRBV9 with TRBJ2-7; 8 bases map to TRBD2. Germline V gene lookup returns CDR1 SGDLS and CDR2 YYNGEE. The J segment lost 5 bases and the V segment lost 1 base, leaving 8 bases of the junction unmatched. The CDR3 covers 15 residues. Based on the CDR3 plus reference TRBV9 and TRBJ2-7, the full variable domain is DSGVTQTPKHLITATGQRVTLRCSPRSGDLSVYWYQQSLDQGLQFLIQYYNGEERAKGNILERFSAQQFPDLHSELNLSSLELGDSALYFCASSVSGGVGDEQYFGPGTRLTVT.

The rearrangement uses TRBV28 and TRBJ2-3, with D perhaps TRBD1 (5 bases). The germline V and J ends were trimmed by 7 bases and 3 bases, with 11 bases remaining between them. The CDR3 spans 13 residues. The germline CDR1 and CDR2 sequences are MDHEN and SYDVKM. DNA of the CDR3: TGTGCCAGCAAGGGGCCCGGTACAGATACGCAGTATTTT. Translation: CASKGPGTDTQYF. The full variable domain, with the rest looked up from reference TRBV28 and TRBJ2-3, is DVKVTQSSRYLVKRTGEKVFLECVQDMDHENMFWYRQDPGLGLRLIYFSYDVKMKEKGDIPEGYSVSREKKERFSLILESASTNQTSMYLCASKGPGTDTQYFGPGTRLTVL.

Only one count was recorded for this clone. The chain combines TRBV6-5 with TRBJ2-1; 7 bases align to TRBD2. V lost 3 bases and J lost 9; bases outside the gene matches: 5. The germline V gene encodes CDR1 MNHEY and CDR2 SVGAGI. CDR3 length: 13 amino acids. The CDR3 coding sequence is TGTGCCAGCAGTTATGCTAGCGGCAGTGAGCAGTTCTTC. Amino acid sequence: CASSYASGSEQFF.

The CDR3 nucleotides are TGTGCCAGCTCACCCGGGACGGGGGGCTACGAGCAGTACTTC. This sequence encodes CASSPGTGGYEQYF. The chain couples TRBV18 to TRBJ2-7, with 7 bases identical to TRBD2. Losses at the gene ends were 3 bases for V and 3 bases for J; bases not matched to a gene: 5. Germline loops: CDR1 KGHSH, CDR2 LQKENI. The CDR3 contains 14 residues.

The chain employs TRBV27 and TRBJ2-1; 13 bases are shared with TRBD2. The CDR3 has 16 amino acids. Trimming removed 6 bases from V and 6 bases from J; junction bases left unmatched: 8. Per germline, CDR1 MNHEY and CDR2 SMNVEV (reference sequence). The CDR3 loop reads CASSRPGTSGTNEQFF. The DNA for the CDR3 is TGTGCCAGCAGCCGGCCCGGGACTAGCGGGACCAATGAGCAGTTCTTC.

This chain uses TRBV18 with TRBJ1-2, with TRBD1 identical over 7 bases. This CDR3 spans 14 amino acids. Unmatched junction bases numbered 10, after V lost 6 bases and J lost 6 bases. Germline V gene data show CDR1 as KGHSH and CDR2 as LQKENI. The chain's CDR3 is CASSRDREINGYTF. The CDR3 DNA reads TGTGCCAGCTCGCGGGACAGAGAAATCAATGGCTACACCTTC.

In its sample, this clone was seen once. This chain links TRBV10-2 with TRBJ1-4; unclear D gene. CDR3 size: 13 residues. Trimming took off 6 bases at V and 2 bases at J, with 7 bases between the two ends. The germline gives CDR1 WSHSY, CDR2 SAAADI. CDR3 in DNA: TGCGCCAGCAGCATACAGACTAATGAAAAACTGTTTTTT. This translates into CASSIQTNEKLFF.

This clone has only one observation. This chain uses TRBV18 with TRBJ1-5; D gene ambiguous. Germline lookup yields CDR1 KGHSH and CDR2 LQKENI. Trimming pared 3 bases from V and 5 bases from J, leaving 14 bases between. This CDR3 is built from 15 residues. CDR3 sequence reads: CASSPQPGEDQPQHF. The CDR3 bases are TGTGCCAGCTCACCCCAACCTGGGGAGGATCAGCCCCAGCATTTT.

This chain links TRBV27 with TRBJ2-7; no clear D. Germline V CDR1 and CDR2: MNHEY, SMNVEV (reference sequence). The CDR3 totals 14 residues. Trimming pared 4 bases from V and 4 bases from J, leaving 14 bases between. In DNA form, the CDR3 reads TGTGCCAGCAGTTCCCTTCTGCGGAGATACGAGCAGTACTTC. The encoded protein is CASSSLLRRYEQYF.

The rearrangement links TRBV5-1 to TRBJ1-2; 10 positions agree with TRBD1. The junction had 8 bases not matched to a gene; V was cut back by 0 bases and J by 6 bases. Germline V gene sequence: CDR1 SGHRS, CDR2 YFSETQ. The CDR3 runs to 16 residues. CDR3 in amino acids: CASSLEGQGLLHGYTF. The CDR3 coding sequence is TGCGCCAGCAGCTTGGAGGGACAGGGGCTTCTTCATGGCTACACCTTC.

The J gene is TRBJ1-1, the V gene TRBV19; 10 bases agree with TRBD1. The CDR3 spans 14 residues. CDR1 and CDR2 (germline): LNHDA, SQIVND (reference sequence). J gave up 4 bases and V 5 bases, and 4 bases lay outside the gene matches. CDR3 in amino acids: CASSFRQGATEAFF. The CDR3 nucleotides read TGTGCCAGTAGTTTCCGACAGGGGGCCACTGAAGCTTTCTTT. Drawing the rest from reference TRBV19 and TRBJ1-1, the complete variable domain is DGGITQSPKYLFRKEGQNVTLSCEQNLNHDAMYWYRQDPGQGLRLIYYSQIVNDFQKGDIAEGYSVSREKKESFPLTVTSAQKNPTAFYLCASSFRQGATEAFFGQGTRLTVV.

This chain links TRBV5-1 with TRBJ2-7; TRBD2 agrees at 8 bases. Germline CDR1 and CDR2: SGHRS and YFSETQ. J lost 5 bases, V lost 1 base, and 11 bases had no gene match. This CDR3 comprises 16 residues. The CDR3 spells CASSLSSGSPGDEQYF. CDR3 sequence (DNA): TGCGCCAGCAGCTTGAGCAGCGGGAGTCCGGGGGACGAGCAGTACTTC.

The rearrangement links TRBV28 to TRBJ1-4; D is uncertain. In germline, CDR1 is MDHEN, CDR2 SYDVKM. The V gene lost 7 bases and the J gene lost 4 bases, with 4 bases spanning the gap. The CDR3 totals 11 residues. CDR3 sequence reads: CASTVNEKLFF. CDR3 sequence (DNA): TGTGCCAGCACCGTTAATGAAAAACTGTTTTTT.

The chain has TRBV28 and TRBJ1-2; D not certain. This CDR3 has 12 residues. Germline V gives CDR1 MDHEN, CDR2 SYDVKM. V was pared by 3 bases and J by 4 bases, with 6 bases between. The CDR3 protein is CASSFGGYGYTF. CDR3 DNA sequence: TGTGCCAGCAGTTTCGGCGGCTATGGCTACACCTTC.

The chain links TRBV10-1 to TRBJ2-3; the match to TRBD2 covers 12 bases. The CDR3 covers 15 residues. Germline CDR1 WNHNN, CDR2 SYGVQD (reference sequence). The V and J ends lost 6 bases and 3 bases, in that order; junction bases with no gene match: 4. The CDR3 DNA reads as TGCGCCAGCAGCCTTGGACTAGCGGGAACAGATACGCAGTATTTT. It encodes CASSLGLAGTDTQYF.

The V gene is TRBV6-5, the J gene TRBJ2-1; 10 bases fit TRBD1. Unmatched junction bases numbered 8, after V lost 4 bases and J lost 5 bases. The CDR3 contains 16 residues. Per germline, CDR1 MNHEY and CDR2 SVGAGI. The CDR3 nucleotides are TGTGCCAGCAGTTCCAGCTGGGACAGGGGACACAATGAGCAGTTCTTC. Translated: CASSSSWDRGHNEQFF.

The chain recombines TRBV19 with TRBJ2-3; D might be TRBD2 (6 bases). The CDR3 loop spans 17 amino acids. V was trimmed by 4 bases and J by 4 bases, leaving 21 bases between them. CDR1 is LNHDA and CDR2 is SQIVND in the germline V gene (reference sequence). The CDR3 here is CASSTREAGIDSDTQYF. Here the CDR3 DNA reads TGTGCCAGTAGTACAAGGGAGGCCGGGATAGACTCAGATACGCAGTATTTT.

The genes are TRBV7-2 and TRBJ2-7, with D perhaps TRBD2 (5 bases). CDR3 length equals 15 residues. V dropped 5 bases and J dropped 6 bases, with 20 bases sitting between them. In germline, CDR1 is SGHTA, CDR2 FQGNSA. CDR3 amino acids: CASSPGEPPMGEQYF. CDR3 in DNA: TGTGCCAGCAGCCCTGGGGAGCCTCCTATGGGCGAGCAGTACTTC. Combining the CDR3 with reference TRBV7-2 and TRBJ2-7 gives the whole variable domain GAGVSQSPSNKVTEKGKDVELRCDPISGHTALYWYRQSLGQGLEFLIYFQGNSAPDKSGLPSDRFSAERTGGSVSTLTIQRTQQEDSAVYLCASSPGEPPMGEQYFGPGTRLTVT.

In nucleotides, the CDR3 is TGTGCCAGCAGTTGGACTAGCGGGCCTTTAGCGCTGTTTTTT. Protein sequence: CASSWTSGPLALFF. The rearrangement links TRBV6-5 to TRBJ2-2; 11 bases line up with TRBD2. This CDR3 is 14 amino acids long. Trimming at V came to 4 bases and at J to 13 bases, leaving 8 bases not matched to a gene. Germline CDR1 is MNHEY and CDR2 is SVGAGI.

V is TRBV30 and J is TRBJ1-2; 8 bases align to TRBD1. V was pared by 4 bases and J by 4 bases, with 14 bases of the junction left unmatched. Per the germline V gene, CDR1 is GTSNPN and CDR2 is SVGIG (reference sequence). This CDR3 has 16 amino acids. In nucleotides, the CDR3 is TGTGCCTGGATAGTGGCAGGGGGCGTTCCAATCTATGGCTACACCTTC. This sequence encodes CAWIVAGGVPIYGYTF.

V is TRBV6-1 and J is TRBJ2-3; TRBD1 matches at 9 bases. J gave up 2 bases and V 4 bases, and 4 bases lay outside the gene matches. CDR3 length equals 15 residues. Germline-derived CDR1 and CDR2 are MNHNS and SASEGT. The CDR3 loop reads CASSAGTGHTDTQYF. In nucleotides, the CDR3 is TGTGCCAGCAGTGCCGGGACAGGGCACACAGATACGCAGTATTTT.

The gene calls are TRBV27 and TRBJ2-1; 10 bases agree with TRBD2. V was clipped by 6 bases and J by 11 bases; unmatched bases: 10. Germline values: CDR1 MNHEY, CDR2 SMNVEV (reference sequence). The CDR3 runs to 14 residues. The CDR3 loop reads CASSSEVAGGKQFF. The CDR3 bases are TGTGCCAGCAGCTCAGAGGTAGCGGGAGGAAAGCAGTTCTTC.